This T cell receptor (beta chain) was identified in a study of blood T cell repertoires in COVID-19. Clones were sequenced by immunoSEQ multiplex PCR, and TCRdb holds only the in-frame ones, with some missing. Of 150,000 to 200,000 clones in the sample, around 77% are singletons; the top ten hold 2.5% to 3.5%. CDR1 and CDR2 from the germline V gene are SGHAT and FQNNGV. Germline trimming cut 6 bases from V and 0 bases from J; bases unmatched to any gene: 8. This CDR3 contains 15 residues. The J gene is TRBJ2-7, the V gene TRBV11-2; 7 bases agree with TRBD2. This sequence was found in a man between 65 and 85 years old with acute or convalescent COVID-19. The sequenced material came from peripheral blood. CDR3 nucleotide sequence: TGTGCCAGCAGGAGGGAGCTAGCGGCCTCCTACGAGCAGTACTTC. Amino acid sequence: CASRRELAASYEQYF.